This T cell receptor (beta chain) was sequenced in a study of T cell clones after liver transplantation. In the study overall: Standard immunosuppression, with no induction, continued until 12-24 months after transplant. Overall study results and limits: These preliminary findings come from unstandardized post-transplant sampling times.

V dropped 4 bases and J dropped 0 bases, with 10 bases sitting between them. CDR3 length: 14 residues. Germline lookup yields CDR1 SNHLY and CDR2 FYNNEI. The method was immunoSEQ multiplex PCR; TCRdb's version includes in-frame clones alone and lacks a portion of them. The repertoire includes approximately 25,000 clones, more than 60% of them detected once, and roughly 3.1% sits in the top ten. Regarding this clone: Its specificity is not known.

The V gene is TRBV2, the J gene TRBJ2-7; D unclear. The sequencing used CD4+ T cells from blood, collected before liver transplant. The receptor was isolated from a human donor who received a liver transplant. For the CDR3, the DNA is TGTGCCAGCAGTGGGACCGCCGTCTCCTACGAGCAGTACGTC. It translates to CASSGTAVSYEQYV.